Following are 20 T cell receptor beta chains from one sample sequenced in a study of blood T cell repertoires in COVID-19. Measured with immunoSEQ multiplex PCR; TCRdb has only the in-frame clones, and not every one. The table lists fewer than 150,000 clones, 85% to 90% of them singletons, with more than 3.5% in the top ten. Sequencing was done on a sample of peripheral blood. These receptors came from a woman aged 40 to 50 with acute or convalescent COVID-19.

Turning to this clone: The junction shows a germline mismatch at one end, possibly a read error. The rearrangement links TRBV5-1 to TRBJ1-2, with D perhaps matching TRBD1 (6 bases). Germline assignment: CDR1 SGHRS and CDR2 YFSETQ. This CDR3 region has 14 residues. The CDR3: CATSGGGGSYGYTF. For the CDR3, the DNA is TGCGCCACCAGCGGAGGGGGGGGCTCCTATGGCTACACCTTC. The whole variable domain, filled in from reference TRBV5-1 and TRBJ1-2, reads KAGVTQTPRYLIKTRGQQVTLSCSPISGHRSVSWYQQTPGQGLQFLFEYFSETQRNKGNFPGRFSGRQFSNSRSEMNVSTLELGDSALYLCATSGGGGSYGYTFGSGTRLTVV.

The chain combines TRBV9 with TRBJ2-2, with 7 bases matching TRBD2. This CDR3 is 15 amino acids long. V lost 4 bases to trimming and J lost 4 bases; unmatched junction nucleotides: 7. Germline values: CDR1 SGDLS, CDR2 YYNGEE. CDR3 nucleotide sequence: TGTGCCAGCAGCCCCCGGGACTACCTCACCGGGGAGCTGTTTTTT. Translation gives CASSPRDYLTGELFF.

This chain joins TRBV28 and TRBJ1-5; D not certain. Trimming took off 6 bases at V and 0 bases at J, with 6 bases between the two ends. Per the germline V gene, CDR1 is MDHEN and CDR2 is SYDVKM. CDR3 length: 13 amino acids. The DNA for the CDR3 is TGTGCCAGCAGCGGTGGTAGCAATCAGCCCCAGCATTTT. It codes for CASSGGSNQPQHF. Full variable domain (outside the CDR3, taken from reference TRBV28 and TRBJ1-5): DVKVTQSSRYLVKRTGEKVFLECVQDMDHENMFWYRQDPGLGLRLIYFSYDVKMKEKGDIPEGYSVSREKKERFSLILESASTNQTSMYLCASSGGSNQPQHFGDGTRLSIL.

This clone was counted only a few times. The gene calls are TRBV5-1 and TRBJ1-2, with 9 bases fitting TRBD1. After removal of 4 bases from V and 7 bases from J, the junction contained 11 bases not matched to a gene. This CDR3 has 15 residues. The germline V gene has CDR1 SGHRS and CDR2 YFSETQ. CDR3 in DNA: TGCGCCAGCAGCATGGGTATGGACAGGGGAAGTGGCTACACCTTC. Residues: CASSMGMDRGSGYTF.

The rearrangement joins TRBV6-5 to TRBJ2-1; D perhaps matches TRBD2 (6 bases). The CDR3 spans 12 residues. The ends were cut back, 6 bases at V and 6 bases at J, with 9 bases in the middle. The germline CDR1 and CDR2 sequences are MNHEY and SVGAGI. The CDR3 nucleotides read TGTGCCAGCAGAACTAGCTTCAATGAGCAGTTCTTC. It encodes CASRTSFNEQFF.

This clone showed up just once. This chain joins TRBV7-9 and TRBJ2-7, with unresolved D. Germline V gene sequence: CDR1 SEHNR, CDR2 FQNEAQ (reference sequence). The CDR3 contains 13 residues. Trimming pared 1 base from V and 4 bases from J, leaving 8 bases between. CDR3 protein: CASSLEGAYEQYF. CDR3 in DNA: TGTGCCAGCAGCTTAGAAGGAGCTTACGAGCAGTACTTC.

This clone has just a few counts. The chain links TRBV6-5 to TRBJ1-1; TRBD1 agrees at 7 bases. V shed 4 bases, J shed 8 bases, and the junction held 1 base outside the gene matches. The CDR3 is 11 amino acids. Germline V gene lookup returns CDR1 MNHEY and CDR2 SVGAGI. CDR3 coding DNA: TGTGCCAGCAGTTGGACAGGCGAAGCTTTCTTT. It encodes CASSWTGEAFF.

The chain has TRBV28 and TRBJ2-1, with 8 bases lining up with TRBD1. Germline loops: CDR1 MDHEN, CDR2 SYDVKM. This CDR3 comprises 17 residues. Losses at the gene ends were 6 bases for V and 5 bases for J; bases not matched to a gene: 15. The chain's CDR3 is CASSLILDRVWNNEQFF. As DNA, the CDR3 is TGTGCCAGCAGCCTCATACTGGACAGGGTATGGAACAATGAGCAGTTCTTC.

This clone is a singleton in its sample. It is unclear where the CDR3 begins or ends on the DNA, so no DNA is shown, and the CDR3 is as TCRdb lists it. This chain uses TRBV12-3 or TRBV12-4 with TRBJ2-5; the table's D call, TRBD2, has no DNA check behind it. The CDR3 region is 13 residues in length, termini included. CDR3 region: CASSSSREETQYF.

The V call is TRBV6-5, the J call TRBJ2-2, with D possibly being TRBD1 (5 bases). V lost 1 base and J lost 5, with 8 bases in between. In germline, CDR1 is MNHEY, CDR2 SVGAGI. This CDR3 comprises 14 residues. The CDR3 DNA reads TGTGCCAGCAGTTACTACGCAGGGACCGGGGAGCTGTTTTTT. This encodes CASSYYAGTGELFF.

In its sample, this clone was seen once. The genes are TRBV7-3 and TRBJ2-1; the match to TRBD2 covers 7 bases. This CDR3 spans 14 amino acids. Per the germline V gene, CDR1 is SGHTA and CDR2 is FQGTGA. V gave up 3 bases and J gave up 9 bases; unmatched junction bases: 8. CDR3 coding DNA: TGTGCCAGCAGCTTCACGGCGGGAGCCCCTGAGCAGTTCTTC. Its translation is CASSFTAGAPEQFF. The full variable domain, completed using reference TRBV7-3 and TRBJ2-1, is GAGVSQTPSNKVTEKGKYVELRCDPISGHTALYWYRQSLGQGPEFLIYFQGTGAADDSGLPNDRFFAVRPEGSVSTLKIQRTERGDSAVYLCASSFTAGAPEQFFGPGTRLTVL.

This chain connects TRBV6-2 or TRBV6-3 to TRBJ2-2; D remains ambiguous. V gave up 5 bases and J gave up 9 bases, with 10 bases separating them. This CDR3 has 12 amino acids. Germline loops: CDR1 MNHEY, CDR2 SVGEGT. The CDR3 DNA reads TGTGCCAGCAGTCTCGATAGATGGGAGCTGTTTTTT. It codes for CASSLDRWELFF.

The chain joins TRBV7-2 to TRBJ2-3; D may be TRBD1 (5 bases). This CDR3 comprises 15 residues. V gave up 1 base and J gave up 0 bases, with 8 bases separating them. Per germline, CDR1 SGHTA and CDR2 FQGNSA. CDR3 residues: CASSLEGASTDTQYF. The CDR3 DNA follows: TGTGCCAGCAGCTTAGAAGGGGCAAGCACAGATACGCAGTATTTT.

J is TRBJ2-3 and V is TRBV5-4, with 13 nucleotides matching TRBD2. V lost 4 bases and J lost 2; bases outside the gene matches: 4. CDR1 is SGHNT, CDR2 YYREEE, per germline (reference sequence). The CDR3 spans 16 residues. CDR3 protein: CASSAGLAGATDTQYF. The CDR3 region has the DNA TGTGCCAGCAGCGCTGGACTAGCGGGAGCCACAGATACGCAGTATTTT.

The chain combines TRBV9 with TRBJ2-2; TRBD2 agrees at 12 bases. The CDR3 covers 17 residues. Germline CDR1 SGDLS, CDR2 YYNGEE. Trimming at V came to 4 bases and at J to 6 bases, leaving 10 bases not matched to a gene. This CDR3 reads CASSPSTSGGFAGELFF. Written as DNA, the CDR3 is TGTGCCAGCAGCCCCTCGACTAGCGGGGGCTTTGCCGGGGAGCTGTTTTTT.

The chain combines TRBV28 with TRBJ2-1, with a tentative D call TRBD1 (5 bases). The CDR3 spans 14 residues. Germline loops: CDR1 MDHEN, CDR2 SYDVKM. Trimming left V 5 bases short and J 8 bases short, with 16 bases between. The CDR3 DNA reads as TGTGCCAGCAGTCCCCGAGAAGGGGTCTATGAGCAGTTCTTC. Protein: CASSPREGVYEQFF.

The chain's CDR3 is CAWSASTEAFF. In DNA form, the CDR3 reads TGTGCCTGGAGTGCCAGCACTGAAGCTTTCTTT. The chain carries TRBV30 and TRBJ1-1; D unclear. V was cut by 1 base and J by 4 bases, with 4 bases left in between. This CDR3 contains 11 residues. Per germline, CDR1 GTSNPN and CDR2 SVGIG (reference sequence).

V usage is TRBV24-1 and J usage is TRBJ1-5; D not certain. Germline-derived CDR1 and CDR2 are KGHDR and SFDVKD. The CDR3 is 14 residues long. V was cut by 4 bases and J by 0 bases, with 6 bases left in between. CDR3 DNA sequence: TGTGCCACCAGTGACTTAGATAGCAATCAGCCCCAGCATTTT. Translation: CATSDLDSNQPQHF.

The chain joins TRBV19 to TRBJ1-4; TRBD1 aligns across 7 bases. Trimming took 4 bases from V and 6 from J; bases not matched to a gene: 8. The CDR3 covers 15 residues. Germline assignment: CDR1 LNHDA and CDR2 SQIVND (reference sequence). The CDR3 reads CASSTRTGGDEKLFF. The CDR3 region has the DNA TGTGCCAGTAGTACCCGGACAGGTGGGGATGAAAAACTGTTTTTT.

The CDR3 is CATSDFVYGYTF. The CDR3, as DNA: TGTGCCACCAGTGATTTCGTCTATGGCTACACCTTC. The chain is built from TRBV24-1 and TRBJ1-2; no clear D gene. Germline CDR1 and CDR2: KGHDR and SFDVKD. Trimming removed 1 base from V and 4 bases from J, with 3 bases in between. This CDR3 is 12 amino acids long.